A single T cell receptor (beta chain) is shown here with its context. Its antigen is unidentified. Other nucleotide sequences from this sample produce the same CDR3. From germline, CDR1 is GTSNPN and CDR2 SVGIG (reference sequence). This CDR3 is 13 amino acids long. V gave up 0 bases and J gave up 2 bases, with 5 bases separating them. Averaging approximately 0.11 L, one heparinised blood draw was given by each donor. The data were obtained in a study of beta chain features in type 1 diabetes. For the study at large: The patients were much like the healthy donors in age, gender and cell yields. Study-wide findings and caveats: Moderately but significantly shorter TCRB CDR3s were found in Type 1 diabetes patients in all four CD4+ subsets. Naive, central memory and Treg TCRB repertoires appeared more alike in patients than in healthy donors. VDJ junctions from type 1 diabetes patients carried fewer insertions and larger deletions.

The sequenced template was cDNA made from the entire isolated RNA. The data were produced by immunoSEQ multiplex PCR, yet TCRdb's version contains in-frame clones alone and is incomplete. In the table there are 500,000 to 850,000 clones, about an eighth of which are singletons. Source material: naive CD4+ T cells from blood. The rearrangement uses TRBV30 and TRBJ1-5; unclear D gene. This sequence was found in a young man with type 1 diabetes. The CDR3 here is CAWSVRGNQPQHF. The CDR3 DNA sequence: TGTGCCTGGAGTGTACGCGGCAATCAGCCCCAGCATTTT.